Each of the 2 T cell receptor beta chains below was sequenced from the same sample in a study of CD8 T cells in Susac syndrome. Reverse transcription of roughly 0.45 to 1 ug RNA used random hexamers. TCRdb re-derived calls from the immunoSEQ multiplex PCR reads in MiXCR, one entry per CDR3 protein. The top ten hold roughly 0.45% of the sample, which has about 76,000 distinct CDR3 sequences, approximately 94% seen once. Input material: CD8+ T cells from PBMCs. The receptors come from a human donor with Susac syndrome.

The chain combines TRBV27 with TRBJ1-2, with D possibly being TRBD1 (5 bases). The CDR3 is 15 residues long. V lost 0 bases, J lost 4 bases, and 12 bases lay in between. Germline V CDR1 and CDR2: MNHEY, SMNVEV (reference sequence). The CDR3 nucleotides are TGTGCCAGCAGTTTATCCCTGGACGGGGCCTATGGCTACACCTTC. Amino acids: CASSLSLDGAYGYTF.

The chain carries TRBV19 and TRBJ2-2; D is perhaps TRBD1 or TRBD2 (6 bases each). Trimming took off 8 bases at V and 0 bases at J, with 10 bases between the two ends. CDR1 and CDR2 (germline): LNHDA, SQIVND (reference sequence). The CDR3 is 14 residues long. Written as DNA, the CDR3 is TGTGCCAGTGCGGGACAAGCGAACACCGGGGAGCTGTTTTTT. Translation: CASAGQANTGELFF.